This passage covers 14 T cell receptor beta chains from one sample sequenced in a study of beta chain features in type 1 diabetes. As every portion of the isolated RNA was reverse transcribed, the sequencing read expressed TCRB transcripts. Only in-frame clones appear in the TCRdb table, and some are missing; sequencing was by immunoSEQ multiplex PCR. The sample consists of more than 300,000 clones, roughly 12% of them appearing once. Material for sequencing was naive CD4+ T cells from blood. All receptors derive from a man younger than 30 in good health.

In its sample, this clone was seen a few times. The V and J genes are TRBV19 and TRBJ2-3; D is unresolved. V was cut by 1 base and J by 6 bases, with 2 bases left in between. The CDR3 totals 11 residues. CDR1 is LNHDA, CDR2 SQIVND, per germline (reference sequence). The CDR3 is CASSIADTQYF. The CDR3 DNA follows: TGTGCCAGTAGTATAGCGGATACGCAGTATTTT.

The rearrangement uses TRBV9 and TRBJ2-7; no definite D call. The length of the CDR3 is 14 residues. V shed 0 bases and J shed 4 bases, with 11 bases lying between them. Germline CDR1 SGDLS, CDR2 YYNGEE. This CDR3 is CASSVATLSYEQYF. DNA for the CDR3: TGTGCCAGCAGCGTAGCGACTCTTTCGTACGAGCAGTACTTC.

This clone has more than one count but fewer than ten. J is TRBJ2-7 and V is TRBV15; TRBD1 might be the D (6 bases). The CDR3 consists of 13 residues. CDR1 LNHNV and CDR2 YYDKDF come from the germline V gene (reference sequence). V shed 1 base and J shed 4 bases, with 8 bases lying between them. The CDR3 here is CATSRGGQYEQYF. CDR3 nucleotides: TGTGCCACCAGCAGAGGCGGACAGTACGAGCAGTACTTC.

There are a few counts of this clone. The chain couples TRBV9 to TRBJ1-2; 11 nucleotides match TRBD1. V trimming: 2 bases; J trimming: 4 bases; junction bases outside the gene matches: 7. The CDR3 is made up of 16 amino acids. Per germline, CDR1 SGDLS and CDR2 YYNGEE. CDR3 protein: CASSVEWTGGGYGYTF. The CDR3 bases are TGTGCCAGCAGCGTGGAGTGGACAGGGGGCGGCTATGGCTACACCTTC. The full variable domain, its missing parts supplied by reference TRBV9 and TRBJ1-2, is DSGVTQTPKHLITATGQRVTLRCSPRSGDLSVYWYQQSLDQGLQFLIQYYNGEERAKGNILERFSAQQFPDLHSELNLSSLELGDSALYFCASSVEWTGGGYGYTFGSGTRLTVV.

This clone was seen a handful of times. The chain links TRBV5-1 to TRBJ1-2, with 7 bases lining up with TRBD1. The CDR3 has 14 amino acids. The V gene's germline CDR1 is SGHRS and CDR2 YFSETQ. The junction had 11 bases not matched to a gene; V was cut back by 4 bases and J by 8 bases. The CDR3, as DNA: TGCGCCAGCAGCCCTAGGACAGGCAAAGCGGGCTACACCTTC. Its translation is CASSPRTGKAGYTF.

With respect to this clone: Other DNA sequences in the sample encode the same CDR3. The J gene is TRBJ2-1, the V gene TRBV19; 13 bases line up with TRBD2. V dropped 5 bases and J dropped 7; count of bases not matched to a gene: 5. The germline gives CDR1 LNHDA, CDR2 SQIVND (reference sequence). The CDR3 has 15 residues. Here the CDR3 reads CASSLRLAGGNEQFF. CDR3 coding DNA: TGTGCCAGTAGTCTCAGACTAGCGGGGGGTAATGAGCAGTTCTTC.

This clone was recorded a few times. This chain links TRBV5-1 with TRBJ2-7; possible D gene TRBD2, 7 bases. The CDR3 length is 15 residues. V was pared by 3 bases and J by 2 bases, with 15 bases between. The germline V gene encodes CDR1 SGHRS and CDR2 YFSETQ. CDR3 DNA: TGCGCCAGCAGCTCCTTCCGGGGGGCCACCTACGAGCAGTACTTC. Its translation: CASSSFRGATYEQYF.

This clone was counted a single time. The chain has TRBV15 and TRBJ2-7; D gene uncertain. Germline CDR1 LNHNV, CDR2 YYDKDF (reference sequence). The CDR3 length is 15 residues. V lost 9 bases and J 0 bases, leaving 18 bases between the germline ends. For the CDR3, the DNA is TGTGCCACTTCGTTGGAGCACCCGAGCTCCTACGAGCAGTACTTC. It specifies CATSLEHPSSYEQYF.

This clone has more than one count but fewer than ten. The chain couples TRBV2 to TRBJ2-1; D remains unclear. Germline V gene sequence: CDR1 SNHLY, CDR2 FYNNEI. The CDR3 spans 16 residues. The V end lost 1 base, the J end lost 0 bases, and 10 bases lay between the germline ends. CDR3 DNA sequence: TGTGCCAGCAGTGAAGAGACGGCTAGCTCCTACAATGAGCAGTTCTTC. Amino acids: CASSEETASSYNEQFF.

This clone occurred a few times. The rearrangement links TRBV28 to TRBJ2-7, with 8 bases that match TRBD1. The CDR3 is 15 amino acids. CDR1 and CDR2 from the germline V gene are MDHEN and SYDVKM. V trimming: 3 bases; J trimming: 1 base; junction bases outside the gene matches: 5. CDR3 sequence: CASSFLDRVSYEQYF. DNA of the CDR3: TGTGCCAGCAGTTTCTTGGACAGGGTTTCCTACGAGCAGTACTTC.

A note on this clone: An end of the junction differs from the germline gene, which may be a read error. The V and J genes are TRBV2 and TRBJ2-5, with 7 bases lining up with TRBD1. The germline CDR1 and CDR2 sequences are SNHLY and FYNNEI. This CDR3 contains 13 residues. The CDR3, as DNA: TGTGCCAGCAGTGACTTCCCCGGACAGGCAGGTGACTTC. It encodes CASSDFPGQAGDF.

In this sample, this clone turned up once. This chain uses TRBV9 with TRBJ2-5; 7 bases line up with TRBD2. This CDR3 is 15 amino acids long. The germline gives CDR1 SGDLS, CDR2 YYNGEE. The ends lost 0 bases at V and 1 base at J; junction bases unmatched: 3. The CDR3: CASSVAGRVQETQYF. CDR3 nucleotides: TGTGCCAGCAGCGTAGCGGGGAGGGTCCAAGAGACCCAGTACTTC.

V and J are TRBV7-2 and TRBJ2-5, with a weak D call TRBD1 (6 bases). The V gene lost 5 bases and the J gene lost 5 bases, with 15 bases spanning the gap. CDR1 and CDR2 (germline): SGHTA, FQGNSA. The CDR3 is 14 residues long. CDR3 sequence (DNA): TGTGCCAGCAGCCCCGCCAGGGGCAAGGAGACCCAGTACTTC. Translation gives CASSPARGKETQYF.

The CDR3 region is CASSSALGAGAGNTIYF. The CDR3, as DNA: TGTGCCAGCAGCTCAGCGCTGGGGGCCGGCGCGGGAAACACCATATATTTT. The chain carries TRBV11-2 and TRBJ1-3; a weak D match, TRBD1 (6 bases). The germline V and J ends were trimmed by 4 bases and 4 bases, with 20 bases remaining between them. Germline CDR1 is SGHAT and CDR2 is FQNNGV. The CDR3 contains 17 residues.